This T cell receptor (beta chain) was documented in a study of T cell repertoires in cytomegalovirus infection. Study information: Both a matching HLA type and CMV infection were indicated by public TCR beta signatures.

A note on this clonotype: The target antigen is unknown.

Whole-study results and caveats: HLA-C-restricted, CMV-specific TCR beta clonotypes were dominant ex vivo. Individuals carrying CMV plus the relevant HLA were identified by cumulative frequency of public TCR beta families.

TCRdb fed the reads into MiXCR, producing one record per CDR3 protein. This repertoire shows some 110,000 distinct CDR3 sequences, about a tenth found once; its top ten account for 31%. Germline CDR1 reads MNHEY; CDR2 reads SVGAGI. The CDR3 consists of 14 residues. V lost 7 bases and J lost 0, with 12 bases in between. The sequence was collected from a human donor in good health (CMV status not recorded). Some clones in this sample may be carry-over from other donors' samples. Sequencing was carried out using PBMCs, sequenced either directly or after in vitro stimulation (not recorded which). The gene calls are TRBV6-5 and TRBJ1-2, with D uncertain. CDR3 sequence (DNA): TGTGCCAGCACTGGACCGCTCGCTAACTATGGCTACACCTTC. Protein sequence: CASTGPLANYGYTF.